The TCR beta chain under discussion was sequenced for a study of T cell responses to AZD1222 COVID-19 vaccine. Findings and limits, study-wide: At baseline, just 5 or 6 AZD1222 recipients tested seropositive.

Libraries were prepared by immunoSEQ multiplex PCR; TCRdb keeps only in-frame clonotypes and omits some of them. The sample lists 120,000 or so clones; about 89% were seen once. About this clone itself: Its antigen is not known.

Germline V gives CDR1 MNHEY, CDR2 SMNVEV (reference sequence). Between the trimmed V and J ends, which lost 5 bases and 14 bases, there was a span of 16 bases. CDR3 length: 13 amino acids. This specimen was peripheral blood, taken on day 0 of MenACWY control vaccination. This rearrangement joins TRBV27 to TRBJ1-6; D is ambiguous. The clonotype originates from an adult in good health. The DNA of the CDR3 is TGTGCCAGCAGTCCTATGCGCGGGCGGGCCCTCCACTTT. Translated: CASSPMRGRALHF.